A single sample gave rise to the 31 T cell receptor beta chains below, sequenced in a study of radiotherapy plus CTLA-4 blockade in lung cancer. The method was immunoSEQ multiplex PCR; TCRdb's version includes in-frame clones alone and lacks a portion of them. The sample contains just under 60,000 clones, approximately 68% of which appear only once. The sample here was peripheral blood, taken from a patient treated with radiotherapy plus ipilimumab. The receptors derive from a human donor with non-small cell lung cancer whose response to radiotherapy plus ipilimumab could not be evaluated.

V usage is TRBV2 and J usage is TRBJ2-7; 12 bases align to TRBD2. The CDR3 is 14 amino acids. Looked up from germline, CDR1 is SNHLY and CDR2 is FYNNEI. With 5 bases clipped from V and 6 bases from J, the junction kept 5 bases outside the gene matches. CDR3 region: CASSLLAGGSEQYF. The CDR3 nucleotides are TGTGCCAGCAGTCTACTAGCGGGGGGATCCGAGCAGTACTTC.

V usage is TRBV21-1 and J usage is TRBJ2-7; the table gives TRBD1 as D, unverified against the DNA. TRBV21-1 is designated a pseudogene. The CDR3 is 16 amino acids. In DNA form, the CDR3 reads TGTGCCAGCCGATACTTTCAGGACAGATTAACCTACGAGCAGTACTTC. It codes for CASRYFQDRLTYEQYF.

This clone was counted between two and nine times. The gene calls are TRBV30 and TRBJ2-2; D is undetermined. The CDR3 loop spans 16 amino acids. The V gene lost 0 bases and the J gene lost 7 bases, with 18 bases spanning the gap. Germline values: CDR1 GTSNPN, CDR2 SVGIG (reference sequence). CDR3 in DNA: TGTGCCTGGAGTGTAGTTCTCCGAACATCGGGCGGGGAGCTGTTTTTT. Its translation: CAWSVVLRTSGGELFF.

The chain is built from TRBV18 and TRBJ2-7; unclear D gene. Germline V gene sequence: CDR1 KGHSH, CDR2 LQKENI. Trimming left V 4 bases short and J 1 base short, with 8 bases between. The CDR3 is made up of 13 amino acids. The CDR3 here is CASSLEASYEQYF. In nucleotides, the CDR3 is TGTGCCAGCTCACTCGAGGCATCCTACGAGCAGTACTTC.

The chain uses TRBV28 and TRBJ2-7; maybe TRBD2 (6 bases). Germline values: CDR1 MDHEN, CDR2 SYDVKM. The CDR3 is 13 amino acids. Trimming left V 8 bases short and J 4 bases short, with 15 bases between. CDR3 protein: CASRLRTNYEQYF. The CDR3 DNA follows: TGTGCCAGCCGACTTCGGACTAATTACGAGCAGTACTTC.

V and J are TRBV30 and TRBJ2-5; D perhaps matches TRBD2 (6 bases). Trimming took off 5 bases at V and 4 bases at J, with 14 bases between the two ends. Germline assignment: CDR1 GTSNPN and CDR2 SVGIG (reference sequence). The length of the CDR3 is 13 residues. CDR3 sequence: CAWGTDLRETQYF. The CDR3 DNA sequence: TGTGCCTGGGGGACTGACCTCCGAGAGACCCAGTACTTC.

CDR3: CASSFGGPLHF. The CDR3 DNA sequence: TGTGCCAGCAGTTTCGGAGGGCCCCTCCACTTT. The V call is TRBV27, the J call TRBJ1-6; D remains unclear. Trimming took 3 bases from V and 13 from J, leaving 7 bases between them. The germline gives CDR1 MNHEY, CDR2 SMNVEV (reference sequence). This CDR3 has 11 residues.

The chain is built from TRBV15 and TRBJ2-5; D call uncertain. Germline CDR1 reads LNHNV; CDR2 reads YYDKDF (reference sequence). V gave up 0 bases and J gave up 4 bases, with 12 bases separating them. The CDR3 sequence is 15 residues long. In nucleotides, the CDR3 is TGTGCCACCAGCAGAGATAGAGCGCGATCAGAGACCCAGTACTTC. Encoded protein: CATSRDRARSETQYF.

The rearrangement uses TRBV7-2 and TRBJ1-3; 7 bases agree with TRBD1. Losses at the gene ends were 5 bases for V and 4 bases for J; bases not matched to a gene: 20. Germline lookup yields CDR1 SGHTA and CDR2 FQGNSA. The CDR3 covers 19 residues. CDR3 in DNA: TGTGCCAGCAGCCCCGCCCCTTACAGGGGAACAGGGAGAGGAAACACCATATATTTT. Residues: CASSPAPYRGTGRGNTIYF.

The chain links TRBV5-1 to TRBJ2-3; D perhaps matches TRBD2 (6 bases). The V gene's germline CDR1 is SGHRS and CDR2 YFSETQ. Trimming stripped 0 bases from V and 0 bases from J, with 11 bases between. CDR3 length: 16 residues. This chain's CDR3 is CASSLGGGTSTDTQYF. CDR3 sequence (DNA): TGCGCCAGCAGCTTGGGAGGAGGGACCAGCACAGATACGCAGTATTTT.

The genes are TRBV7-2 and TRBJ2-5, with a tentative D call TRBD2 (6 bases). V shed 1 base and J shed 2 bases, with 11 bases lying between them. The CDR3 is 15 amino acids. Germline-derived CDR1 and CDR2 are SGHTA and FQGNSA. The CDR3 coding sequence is TGTGCCAGCAGCTTAGTCTCGGGAGTTCAAGAGACCCAGTACTTC. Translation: CASSLVSGVQETQYF.

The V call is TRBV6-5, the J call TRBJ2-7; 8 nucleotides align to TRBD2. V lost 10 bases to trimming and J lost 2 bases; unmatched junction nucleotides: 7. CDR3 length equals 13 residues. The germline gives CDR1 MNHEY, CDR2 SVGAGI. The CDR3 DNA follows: TGTGCCATCACCCCAGCGGGGGCCTACGAGCAGTACTTC. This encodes CAITPAGAYEQYF.

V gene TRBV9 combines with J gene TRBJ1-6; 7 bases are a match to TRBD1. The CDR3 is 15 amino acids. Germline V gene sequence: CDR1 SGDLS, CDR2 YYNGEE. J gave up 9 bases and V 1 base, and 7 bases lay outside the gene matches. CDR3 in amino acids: CASSVSGGQGSPLHF. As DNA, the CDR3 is TGTGCCAGCAGCGTATCAGGGGGTCAAGGTTCACCCCTCCACTTT. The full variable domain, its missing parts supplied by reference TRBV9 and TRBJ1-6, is DSGVTQTPKHLITATGQRVTLRCSPRSGDLSVYWYQQSLDQGLQFLIQYYNGEERAKGNILERFSAQQFPDLHSELNLSSLELGDSALYFCASSVSGGQGSPLHFGNGTRLTVT.

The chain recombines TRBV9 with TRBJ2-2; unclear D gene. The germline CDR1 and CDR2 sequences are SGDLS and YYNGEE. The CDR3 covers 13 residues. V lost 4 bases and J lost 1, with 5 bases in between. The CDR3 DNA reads TGTGCCAGCAGCTTTATGAACACCGGGGAGCTGTTTTTT. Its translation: CASSFMNTGELFF.

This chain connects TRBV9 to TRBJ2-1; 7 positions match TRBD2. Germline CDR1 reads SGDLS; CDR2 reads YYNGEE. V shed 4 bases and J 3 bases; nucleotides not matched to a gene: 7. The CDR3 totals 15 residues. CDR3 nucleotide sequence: TGTGCCAGCAGCCCTCTGCCGGGGGGCTACAATGAGCAGTTCTTC. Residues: CASSPLPGGYNEQFF.

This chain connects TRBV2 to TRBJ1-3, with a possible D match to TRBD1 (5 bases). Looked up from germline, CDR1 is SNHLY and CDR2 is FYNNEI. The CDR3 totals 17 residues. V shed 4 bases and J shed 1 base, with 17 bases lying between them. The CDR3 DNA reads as TGTGCCAGCAGTGCCCGTTTAGGGGTTGAGTCTGGAAACACCATATATTTT. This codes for CASSARLGVESGNTIYF.

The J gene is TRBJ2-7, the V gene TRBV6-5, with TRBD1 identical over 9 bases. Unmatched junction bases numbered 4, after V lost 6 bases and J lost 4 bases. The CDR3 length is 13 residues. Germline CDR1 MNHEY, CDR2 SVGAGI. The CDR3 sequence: CASSPDRGYEQYF. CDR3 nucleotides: TGTGCCAGCAGCCCGGACAGGGGTTACGAGCAGTACTTC.

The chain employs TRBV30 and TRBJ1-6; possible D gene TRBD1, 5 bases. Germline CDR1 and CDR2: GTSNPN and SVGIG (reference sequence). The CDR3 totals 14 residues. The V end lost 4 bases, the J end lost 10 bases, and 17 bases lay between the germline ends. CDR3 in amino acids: CAWIKGSPDSPLHF. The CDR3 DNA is TGTGCCTGGATCAAGGGGTCTCCGGACTCACCCCTCCACTTT.

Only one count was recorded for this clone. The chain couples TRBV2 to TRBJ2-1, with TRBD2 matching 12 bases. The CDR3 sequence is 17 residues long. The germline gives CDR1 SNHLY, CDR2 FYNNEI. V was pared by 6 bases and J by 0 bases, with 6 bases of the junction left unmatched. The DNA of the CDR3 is TGTGCCAGCAGGGCTCTAGCGGGGGGGCTCTCCTACAATGAGCAGTTCTTC. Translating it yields CASRALAGGLSYNEQFF.

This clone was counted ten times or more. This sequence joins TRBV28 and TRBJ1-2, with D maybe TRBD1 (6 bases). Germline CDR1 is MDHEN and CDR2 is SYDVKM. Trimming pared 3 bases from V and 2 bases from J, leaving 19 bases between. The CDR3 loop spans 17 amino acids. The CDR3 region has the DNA TGTGCCAGCAGTTTTGGCAGGGGACTATACCCGAACTATGGCTACACCTTC. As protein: CASSFGRGLYPNYGYTF.

CDR3 in amino acids: CASSYLTSGDTQYF. DNA of the CDR3: TGTGCCAGCAGTTACTTGACTAGCGGGGATACGCAGTATTTT. V and J are TRBV6-5 and TRBJ2-3; 10 nucleotides align to TRBD2. Germline trimming cut 1 base from V and 6 bases from J; bases unmatched to any gene: 1. Germline V lookup: CDR1 MNHEY, CDR2 SVGAGI. The CDR3 is 14 residues long.

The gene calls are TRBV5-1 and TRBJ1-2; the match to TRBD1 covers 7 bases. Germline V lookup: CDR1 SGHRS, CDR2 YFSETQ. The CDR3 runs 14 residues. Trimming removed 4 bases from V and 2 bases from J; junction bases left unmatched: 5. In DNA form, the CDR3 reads TGCGCCAGCAGCCCTCAGGGGGAGAACTATGGCTACACCTTC. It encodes CASSPQGENYGYTF.

CDR3 protein: CASSIGGVTGNTIYF. CDR3 DNA: TGTGCCAGTAGTATCGGCGGGGTTACTGGAAACACCATATATTTT. The chain recombines TRBV19 with TRBJ1-3; D unclear. CDR1 LNHDA and CDR2 SQIVND come from the germline V gene (reference sequence). Trimming removed 3 bases at V and 2 bases at J, with 11 bases between. The CDR3 consists of 15 residues.

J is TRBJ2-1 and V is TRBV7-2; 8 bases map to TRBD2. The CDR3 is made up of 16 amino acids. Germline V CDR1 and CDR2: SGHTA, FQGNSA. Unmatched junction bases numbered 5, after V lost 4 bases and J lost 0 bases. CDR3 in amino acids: CASSSLAGPSYNEQFF. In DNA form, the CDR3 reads TGTGCCAGCAGCTCCTTAGCGGGACCCTCCTACAATGAGCAGTTCTTC. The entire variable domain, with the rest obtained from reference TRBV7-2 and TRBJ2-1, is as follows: GAGVSQSPSNKVTEKGKDVELRCDPISGHTALYWYRQSLGQGLEFLIYFQGNSAPDKSGLPSDRFSAERTGGSVSTLTIQRTQQEDSAVYLCASSSLAGPSYNEQFFGPGTRLTVL.

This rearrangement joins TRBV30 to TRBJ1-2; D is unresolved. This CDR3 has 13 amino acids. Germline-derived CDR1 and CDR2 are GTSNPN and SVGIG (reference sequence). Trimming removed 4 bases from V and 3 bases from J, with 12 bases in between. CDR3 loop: CAWTSRTDYGYTF. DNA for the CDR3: TGTGCCTGGACCTCTCGGACTGACTATGGCTACACCTTC. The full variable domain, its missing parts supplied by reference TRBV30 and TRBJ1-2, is SQTIHQWPATLVQPVGSPLSLECTVEGTSNPNLYWYRQAAGRGLQLLFYSVGIGQISSEVPQNLSASRPQDRQFILSSKKLLLSDSGFYLCAWTSRTDYGYTFGSGTRLTVV.

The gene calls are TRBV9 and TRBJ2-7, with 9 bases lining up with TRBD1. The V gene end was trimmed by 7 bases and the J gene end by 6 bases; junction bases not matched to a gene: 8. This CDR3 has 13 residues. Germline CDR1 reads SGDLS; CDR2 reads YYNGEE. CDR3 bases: TGTGCCAGCTCCAGGGACAGGGAGTCCGAGCAGTACTTC. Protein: CASSRDRESEQYF.

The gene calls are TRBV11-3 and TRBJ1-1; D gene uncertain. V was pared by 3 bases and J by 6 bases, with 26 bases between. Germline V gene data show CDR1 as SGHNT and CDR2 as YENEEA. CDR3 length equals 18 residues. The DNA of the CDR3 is TGTGCCAGCAGCTTTAACTACCAGGAAGGGTTCGGAGGGCCTGAAGCTTTCTTT. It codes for CASSFNYQEGFGGPEAFF.

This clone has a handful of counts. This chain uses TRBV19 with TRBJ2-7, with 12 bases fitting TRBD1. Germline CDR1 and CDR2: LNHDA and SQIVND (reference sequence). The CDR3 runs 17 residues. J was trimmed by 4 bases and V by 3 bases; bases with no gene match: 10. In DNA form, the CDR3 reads TGTGCCAGTAGTATTGCCCGGGGGACAGGGGGCCCTTACGAGCAGTACTTC. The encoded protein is CASSIARGTGGPYEQYF.

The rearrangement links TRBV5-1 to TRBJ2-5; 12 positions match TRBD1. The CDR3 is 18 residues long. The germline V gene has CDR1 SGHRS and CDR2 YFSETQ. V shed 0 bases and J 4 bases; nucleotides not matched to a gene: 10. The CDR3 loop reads CASSLAPTGTGGGETQYF. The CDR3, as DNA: TGCGCCAGCAGCTTGGCACCAACCGGGACAGGGGGCGGAGAGACCCAGTACTTC. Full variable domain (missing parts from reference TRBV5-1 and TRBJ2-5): KAGVTQTPRYLIKTRGQQVTLSCSPISGHRSVSWYQQTPGQGLQFLFEYFSETQRNKGNFPGRFSGRQFSNSRSEMNVSTLELGDSALYLCASSLAPTGTGGGETQYFGPGTRLLVL.

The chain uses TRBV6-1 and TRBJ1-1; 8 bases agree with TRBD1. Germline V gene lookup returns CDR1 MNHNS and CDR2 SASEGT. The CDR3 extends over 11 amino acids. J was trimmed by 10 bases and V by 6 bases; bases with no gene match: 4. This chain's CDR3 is CASRGQGRAFF. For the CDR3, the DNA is TGTGCCAGCAGAGGACAGGGACGAGCTTTCTTT.

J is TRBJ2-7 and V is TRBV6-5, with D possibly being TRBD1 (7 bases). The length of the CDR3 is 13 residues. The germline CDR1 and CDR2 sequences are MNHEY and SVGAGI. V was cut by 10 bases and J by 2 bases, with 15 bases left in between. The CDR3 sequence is CATRGDRTYEQYF. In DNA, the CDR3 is TGTGCCACCAGGGGGGACAGAACCTACGAGCAGTACTTC.